This TCR beta chain came from a study of identical twins. Study results and caveats: Models underestimated out-of-frame TCR alpha sharing in monozygotic twins. The study found excess low generation probability among twin-shared out-of-frame alpha sequences.

On this clonotype itself: Its antigen is undetermined.

A universal primer site came from template switching; cDNA carried unique molecular identifiers. TCRdb recomputed calls from the 5' RACE reads with MiXCR, one row per CDR3 protein. This repertoire shows 1.5 million or so distinct CDR3 sequences, roughly 35% found once; its top ten account for over 0.25%. The sequenced sample consisted of cord blood. The sequence came from a newborn girl in good health.

The CDR3 here is CASSQSTSGGYNEQYF. CDR3 DNA sequence: TGTGCCAGCAGCCAATCGACTAGCGGGGGGTACAATGAGCAGTACTTC. The chain carries TRBV4-2 and TRBJ2-5; 13 bases map to TRBD2. Germline-derived CDR1 and CDR2 are LGHNA and YNFKEQ. The CDR3 has 16 residues. V lost 2 bases and J lost 11; bases outside the gene matches: 11.